Given below is one T cell receptor (beta chain) in context. No antigen is known for it. There are no base qualities to consult, and no much larger clone falls within one base. Deletion took 4 bases off V and 1 base off J, with a span of 13 bases between the germline ends. For CDR1 and CDR2, the germline V gene lists KGHDR and SFDVKD. From cysteine to phenylalanine, the CDR3 is 16 amino acids long. Solely the CDR3 DNA is kept, with 48 bases framed from the first base. This entry belongs to a study of blood T cell repertoires in COVID-19 (dated by TCRdb to 2020 to 2021). Context from the whole study: Samples covering the acute and convalescent phases of COVID-19 were provided by collaborators in the United States, Italy and Spain. The samples were drawn from two sources: the first 160 participants of the ongoing ImmuneRACE study, and 1,254 subjects contributed by 6 global collaborators. Where available, HLA class I and class II types were obtained from metadata supplied by the sample provider rather than from assay-based typing. The sample metadata nearly always contained a de-identified subject ID, COVID-19 status, age in years and sex. The repertoires were released in a freely available public database intended as a resource for research on the immune response to SARS-CoV-2. The prospective study material was composed of cDNA or gDNA derived from T cells, B-cell-depleted T cells, or PBMCs. Subjects who had been exposed to COVID-19, were actively infected with it, or had recovered from it provided the deeply sampled blood TCRbeta repertoires that made up the dataset.

One collaborating source in Seattle enrolled patients during active infection and followed them longitudinally through the course of disease. Each collaborating institution followed its own protocols to collect whole blood in K2EDTA tubes. For TCRbeta analysis, collaborator samples were shipped as frozen whole blood, as isolated PBMCs, or as DNA extracted from either sample type. The full study reports these points: The amount of clinical and demographic metadata varied by source and participant and was provided uncurated.

The immunoSEQ Assay, a bias-controlled multiplex PCR, was used to amplify TCRbeta CDR3 regions from genomic DNA. Under the source paper's analysis protocol: The number of nucleated cells in each sample was estimated by amplification of reference gene primers within the assay. Sequence reads were collapsed and filtered to measure the absolute abundance of every unique TCRbeta CDR3 rearrangement. For each sample, productive Simpson clonality was calculated as the square root of Simpson's diversity index over productive rearrangements. TCRdb provides this immuneACCESS table in a form limited to in-frame rearrangements. Some clones are lacking; in checked studies, under half of them reflect an unresolved V gene, and why the rest are absent is not known. The V and J calls and clone size were taken over from that table, and D and trimming were inferred from the DNA. Recorded for this sample are 310,000 or so clones; about 90% of them occurred a single time. Around 11% of the sample goes to the ten largest clones.

Sequencing was done on a sample of peripheral blood. The chain uses TRBV24-1 and TRBJ2-1; no D gene call is confident. This clonotype was sampled from a woman in her 30s with COVID-19, enrolled during active disease. The nucleotide sequence reads TGTGCCACCAGTGACCCCCGCCCGACATCCTACAATGAGCAGTTCTTC. Translated, this is CATSDPRPTSYNEQFF.